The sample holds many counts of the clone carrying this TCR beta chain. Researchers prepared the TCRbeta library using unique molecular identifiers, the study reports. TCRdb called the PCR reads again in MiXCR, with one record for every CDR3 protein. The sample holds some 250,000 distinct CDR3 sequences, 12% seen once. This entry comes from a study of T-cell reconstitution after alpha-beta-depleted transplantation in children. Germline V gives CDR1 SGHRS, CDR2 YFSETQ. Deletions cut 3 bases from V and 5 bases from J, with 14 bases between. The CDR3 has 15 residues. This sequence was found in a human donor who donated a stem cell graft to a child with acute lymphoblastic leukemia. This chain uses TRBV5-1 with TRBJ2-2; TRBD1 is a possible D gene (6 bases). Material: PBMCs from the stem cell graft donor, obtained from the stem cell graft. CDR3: CASSSSTGETGELFF. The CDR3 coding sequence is TGCGCCAGCAGCTCCTCGACAGGTGAAACCGGGGAGCTGTTTTTT.